A selection of T cell receptor beta chains follows, all from one sample in a study of cytomegalovirus exposure and HLA in healthy donors. Sequenced by immunoSEQ multiplex PCR; TCRdb stores in-frame clones only, minus some. The repertoire has about 110,000 clones, around three quarters of them found once; the top ten carry roughly 4.4%. Material: PBMCs. Receptors were obtained from a man younger than 40 in good health and CMV-seropositive. Both conserved end residues are part of each CDR3. The D gene is left open where the match is weak. The size field is filled for only some rows; it gives once, few, many or a size class.

CDR3nt: TGTGCCAGCAGCCAAGTGTCGGGTTCACCCCTCCACTTT
CDR3aa: CASSQVSGSPLHF
abundance: -
j_gene: TRBJ1-6
d_gene: -
v_gene: TRBV14

CDR3nt: TGCGCCAGCAGCTTGGTGCCGAGCTCTGGAAACACCATATATTTT
CDR3aa: CASSLVPSSGNTIYF
abundance: -
j_gene: TRBJ1-3
d_gene: -
v_gene: TRBV5-1

CDR3nt: TGTGCCAGCACCTCGAGGGGTGCGGGGCTCCAAGAGACCCAGTACTTC
CDR3aa: CASTSRGAGLQETQYF
abundance: -
j_gene: TRBJ2-5
d_gene: -
v_gene: TRBV13

CDR3nt: TGCAGCGTTGAGGCAGGGGGTGAAAGCAATCAGCCCCAGCATTTT
CDR3aa: CSVEAGGESNQPQHF
abundance: -
j_gene: TRBJ1-5
d_gene: TRBD1
v_gene: TRBV29-1

CDR3nt: TGTGCCAGCAACCACCCCAGGGAGGGTGAAGCTTTCTTT
CDR3aa: CASNHPREGEAFF
abundance: -
j_gene: TRBJ1-1
d_gene: -
v_gene: TRBV28

CDR3nt: TGCGCCAGCAGCCAAGGTCGTTCCCCGGGGCAGCCCCAGCATTTT
CDR3aa: CASSQGRSPGQPQHF
abundance: -
j_gene: TRBJ1-5
d_gene: -
v_gene: TRBV4-1

CDR3nt: TGTGCCAGCAGTGACCGTATGTTCAATCAGCCCCAGCATTTT
CDR3aa: CASSDRMFNQPQHF
abundance: -
j_gene: TRBJ1-5
d_gene: -
v_gene: TRBV6-1

CDR3nt: TGTGCCAGCAGTTACTCGCAAGGGAGAGCTAACTATGGCTACACCTTC
CDR3aa: CASSYSQGRANYGYTF
abundance: -
j_gene: TRBJ1-2
d_gene: -
v_gene: TRBV6-5

CDR3nt: TGCAGCGTTGAAATGAACAGGGGCGGCTACCCCTTC
CDR3aa: CSVEMNRGGYPF
abundance: -
j_gene: TRBJ1-2
d_gene: TRBD1
v_gene: TRBV29-1

CDR3nt: TGTGCCAGCCGTGGACGGGGGAGCTCCTACGAGCAGTACTTC
CDR3aa: CASRGRGSSYEQYF
abundance: -
j_gene: TRBJ2-7
d_gene: -
v_gene: TRBV19

CDR3nt: TGTGCCAGCAGTTTGGGAGGGGGAAATGAGCAGTTCTTC
CDR3aa: CASSLGGGNEQFF
abundance: -
j_gene: TRBJ2-1
d_gene: -
v_gene: TRBV27

CDR3nt: TGTGCCAGCAGCTTGCCAGGAGGATATAATTCACCCCTCCACTTT
CDR3aa: CASSLPGGYNSPLHF
abundance: -
j_gene: TRBJ1-6
d_gene: -
v_gene: TRBV5-6

CDR3nt: TGCGCCAGCAGCTTGGACGGGAGGGACACTGAAGCTTTCTTT
CDR3aa: CASSLDGRDTEAFF
abundance: -
j_gene: TRBJ1-1
d_gene: -
v_gene: TRBV5-1

CDR3nt: TGTGCCAGCAGCAACTACCGGGACAGGGGGCGTTATGCTTTCTTT
CDR3aa: CASSNYRDRGRYAFF
abundance: -
j_gene: TRBJ1-1
d_gene: TRBD1
v_gene: TRBV5-4

CDR3nt: TGTGCCAGCAGCTTGGTTAGGGGTTTACGCACAGATACGCAGTATTTT
CDR3aa: CASSLVRGLRTDTQYF
abundance: few
j_gene: TRBJ2-3
d_gene: -
v_gene: TRBV5-4

CDR3nt: TGTGCCTGGACCCCGGGACAGGGAACCTACGAGCAGTACTTC
CDR3aa: CAWTPGQGTYEQYF
abundance: -
j_gene: TRBJ2-7
d_gene: TRBD1
v_gene: TRBV30

CDR3nt: TGTGCCAGCAGTTTAACCAGGGCATTCTCCTATAATTCACCCCCCCACTTT
CDR3aa: CASSLTRAFSYNSPPHF
abundance: -
j_gene: TRBJ1-6
d_gene: -
v_gene: TRBV27

CDR3nt: TGTGCCAGCAGCTTAGGTCTGGGGGGAGGAAGGTACGAGCAGTACTTC
CDR3aa: CASSLGLGGGRYEQYF
abundance: few
j_gene: TRBJ2-7
d_gene: -
v_gene: TRBV7-2

CDR3nt: TGCAGCGTTGTGGAGCGAGCGGGGGGTCTAGGTACGCAGTATTTT
CDR3aa: CSVVERAGGLGTQYF
abundance: -
j_gene: TRBJ2-3
d_gene: TRBD2
v_gene: TRBV29-1

CDR3nt: TGTGCCAGCAGCACGACAGGGCCCGGCGTATACGAGCAGTACTTC
CDR3aa: CASSTTGPGVYEQYF
abundance: -
j_gene: TRBJ2-7
d_gene: TRBD1
v_gene: TRBV7-2

CDR3nt: TGTGCCAGCACCTCCCGGGACAGGGTCTCCGGGGAGCTGTTTTTT
CDR3aa: CASTSRDRVSGELFF
abundance: -
j_gene: TRBJ2-2
d_gene: TRBD1
v_gene: TRBV27

CDR3nt: TGTGCCTGGAGCCCCGTCGGCAATCAGCCCCAGCATTTT
CDR3aa: CAWSPVGNQPQHF
abundance: -
j_gene: TRBJ1-5
d_gene: -
v_gene: TRBV30

CDR3nt: TGTGCCAGCAGCGTAGCTAGCGGGGGCCTGGCAGATACGCAGTATTTT
CDR3aa: CASSVASGGLADTQYF
abundance: -
j_gene: TRBJ2-3
d_gene: TRBD2
v_gene: TRBV9

CDR3nt: TGTGCCAGCAGCCTGGAGGGGCAGTTTCGGGGGGAGCAGTACTTC
CDR3aa: CASSLEGQFRGEQYF
abundance: -
j_gene: TRBJ2-7
d_gene: -
v_gene: TRBV7-2

CDR3nt: TGCGCCAGCAGCGTACTAGCGGGGGCCCACAATGAGCAGTTCTTC
CDR3aa: CASSVLAGAHNEQFF
abundance: few
j_gene: TRBJ2-1
d_gene: TRBD2
v_gene: TRBV5-1

CDR3nt: TGTGCCAGCAGCGTCGGGAGTATGGGGGAGACCCAGTACTTC
CDR3aa: CASSVGSMGETQYF
abundance: -
j_gene: TRBJ2-5
d_gene: -
v_gene: TRBV7-9

CDR3nt: TGTGCCAGCTCCCCGGATGGAAGGGGGTGGAATGAGCAGTTCTTC
CDR3aa: CASSPDGRGWNEQFF
abundance: -
j_gene: TRBJ2-1
d_gene: -
v_gene: TRBV18

CDR3nt: TGTGCCACGAGCGCACAAGAACAGGGGAGCAGTCAGCCCCAGCATTTT
CDR3aa: CATSAQEQGSSQPQHF
abundance: once
j_gene: TRBJ1-5
d_gene: TRBD1
v_gene: TRBV10-3

CDR3nt: TGTGCCAGCAGCTTAAACAGGGGTTATGGCTACACCTTC
CDR3aa: CASSLNRGYGYTF
abundance: -
j_gene: TRBJ1-2
d_gene: TRBD1
v_gene: TRBV7-2

CDR3nt: TGCAGCGTCCTACCGTCAGAGAGGTCAGGCACAGATACGCAGTATTTT
CDR3aa: CSVLPSERSGTDTQYF
abundance: -
j_gene: TRBJ2-3
d_gene: -
v_gene: TRBV29-1

CDR3nt: TGTGCCTGGAGCGAGGGTTCCGATGAGCAGTTCTTC
CDR3aa: CAWSEGSDEQFF
abundance: -
j_gene: TRBJ2-1
d_gene: -
v_gene: TRBV30

CDR3nt: TGTGCCAGCAGCTTAGGTCGGAGCAGTGGGTACGAGCAGTACTTC
CDR3aa: CASSLGRSSGYEQYF
abundance: -
j_gene: TRBJ2-7
d_gene: -
v_gene: TRBV7-6

CDR3nt: TGTGCCAGCAGCTTGGGGGACAGACGCACCGGGGAGCTGTTTTTT
CDR3aa: CASSLGDRRTGELFF
abundance: -
j_gene: TRBJ2-2
d_gene: TRBD1
v_gene: TRBV5-4

CDR3nt: TGTGCCAGCAGCCATAGGGGGGGGCCGGAAACCGGGGAGCTGTTTTTT
CDR3aa: CASSHRGGPETGELFF
abundance: -
j_gene: TRBJ2-2
d_gene: -
v_gene: TRBV4-2

CDR3nt: TGTGCCAGCAGCCAGACAGGGTCTGGGGCCAACGTCCTGACTTTC
CDR3aa: CASSQTGSGANVLTF
abundance: -
j_gene: TRBJ2-6
d_gene: TRBD1
v_gene: TRBV4-2

CDR3nt: TGTGCCAGCAGACCCACAGGGGGTGGGCAGCCCCAGCATTTT
CDR3aa: CASRPTGGGQPQHF
abundance: -
j_gene: TRBJ1-5
d_gene: TRBD1
v_gene: TRBV28

CDR3nt: TGCAGCGTTGAAGGACTAGCGGGGGGACGTTACAATGAGCAGTTCTTC
CDR3aa: CSVEGLAGGRYNEQFF
abundance: -
j_gene: TRBJ2-1
d_gene: TRBD2
v_gene: TRBV29-1

CDR3nt: TGTGCCAGCTCAAGACAGGGGATCTCCTACGAGCAGTACTTC
CDR3aa: CASSRQGISYEQYF
abundance: -
j_gene: TRBJ2-7
d_gene: TRBD1
v_gene: TRBV18

CDR3nt: TGTGCCATCAGTGATTCCCCCGGGACAGGGAAAAGTACGAACACTGAAGCTTTCTTT
CDR3aa: CAISDSPGTGKSTNTEAFF
abundance: once
j_gene: TRBJ1-1
d_gene: TRBD1
v_gene: TRBV10-3

CDR3nt: TGTGCCAGTAGTACAAACAGGGAGACTGAAGCTTTCTTT
CDR3aa: CASSTNRETEAFF
abundance: -
j_gene: TRBJ1-1
d_gene: -
v_gene: TRBV19

CDR3nt: TGCGCCAGCAGCCAAGACATTGGGGGGATACCTACTGGCTACACCTTC
CDR3aa: CASSQDIGGIPTGYTF
abundance: -
j_gene: TRBJ1-2
d_gene: -
v_gene: TRBV4-3

CDR3nt: TGTGCCAGCAGCCAAGAACTGGTCGGGAATGAAAAACTGTTTTTT
CDR3aa: CASSQELVGNEKLFF
abundance: -
j_gene: TRBJ1-4
d_gene: -
v_gene: TRBV4-2

CDR3nt: TGTGCCAGCAGCTTTAGCGGGGCCGGGGAGCTGTTTTTT
CDR3aa: CASSFSGAGELFF
abundance: -
j_gene: TRBJ2-2
d_gene: TRBD2
v_gene: TRBV7-7